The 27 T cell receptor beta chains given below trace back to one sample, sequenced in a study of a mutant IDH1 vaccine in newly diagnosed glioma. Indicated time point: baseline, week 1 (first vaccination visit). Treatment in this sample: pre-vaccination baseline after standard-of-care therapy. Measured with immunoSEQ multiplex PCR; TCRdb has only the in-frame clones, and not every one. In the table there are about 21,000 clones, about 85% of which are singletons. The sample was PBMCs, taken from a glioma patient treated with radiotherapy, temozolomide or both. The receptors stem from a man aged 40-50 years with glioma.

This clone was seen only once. CDR3 loop: CASSPRTGPNYGYTF. CDR3 in DNA: TGCGCCAGCAGCCCCAGGACAGGGCCGAACTATGGCTACACCTTC. The genes are TRBV5-1 and TRBJ1-2, with TRBD1 matching 8 bases. With V trimmed by 4 bases and J by 2 bases, 7 bases remained unmatched. This CDR3 has 15 residues. Per the germline V gene, CDR1 is SGHRS and CDR2 is YFSETQ. Full variable domain (outside the CDR3, taken from reference TRBV5-1 and TRBJ1-2): KAGVTQTPRYLIKTRGQQVTLSCSPISGHRSVSWYQQTPGQGLQFLFEYFSETQRNKGNFPGRFSGRQFSNSRSEMNVSTLELGDSALYLCASSPRTGPNYGYTFGSGTRLTVV.

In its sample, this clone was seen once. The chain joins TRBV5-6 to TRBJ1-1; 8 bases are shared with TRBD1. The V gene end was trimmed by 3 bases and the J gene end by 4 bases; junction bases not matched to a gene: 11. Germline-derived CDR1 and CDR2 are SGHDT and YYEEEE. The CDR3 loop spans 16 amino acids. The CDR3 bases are TGTGCCAGCAGCTCCCTCGGCCCGACAGGGGCCACTGAAGCTTTCTTT. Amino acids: CASSSLGPTGATEAFF. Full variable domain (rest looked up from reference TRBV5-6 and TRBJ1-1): DAGVTQSPTHLIKTRGQQVTLRCSPKSGHDTVSWYQQALGQGPQFIFQYYEEEERQRGNFPDRFSGHQFPNYSSELNVNALLLGDSALYLCASSSLGPTGATEAFFGQGTRLTVV.

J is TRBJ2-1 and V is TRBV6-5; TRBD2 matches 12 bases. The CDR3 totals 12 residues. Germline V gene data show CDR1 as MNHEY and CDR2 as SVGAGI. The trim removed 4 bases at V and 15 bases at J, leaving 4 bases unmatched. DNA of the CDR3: TGTGCCAGCAGTTCCACTAGCGGGGGGACGTTCTTC. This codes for CASSSTSGGTFF.

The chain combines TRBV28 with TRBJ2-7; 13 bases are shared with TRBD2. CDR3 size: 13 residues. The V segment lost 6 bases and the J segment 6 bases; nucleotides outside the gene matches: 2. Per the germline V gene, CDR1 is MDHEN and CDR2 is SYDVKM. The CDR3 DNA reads TGTGCCAGCAGCCGACTAGCGGGGGGCGAGCAGTACGTC. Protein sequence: CASSRLAGGEQYV.

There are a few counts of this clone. The CDR3 DNA reads as TGTGCCTGGTCTCGGACAGCAAAGCTCGGGGAGCCCCAGCATTTT. Translating gives CAWSRTAKLGEPQHF. V gene TRBV30 combines with J gene TRBJ1-5, with D maybe TRBD1 (6 bases). The CDR3 extends over 15 amino acids. Germline CDR1 is GTSNPN and CDR2 is SVGIG (reference sequence). V gave up 5 bases and J gave up 8 bases, with 22 bases separating them.

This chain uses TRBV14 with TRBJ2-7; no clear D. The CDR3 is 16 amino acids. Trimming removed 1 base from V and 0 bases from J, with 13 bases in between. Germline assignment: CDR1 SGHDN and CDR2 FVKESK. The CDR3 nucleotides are TGTGCCAGCAGCCAAGGAATTACGACGGCCTCCTACGAGCAGTACTTC. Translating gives CASSQGITTASYEQYF.

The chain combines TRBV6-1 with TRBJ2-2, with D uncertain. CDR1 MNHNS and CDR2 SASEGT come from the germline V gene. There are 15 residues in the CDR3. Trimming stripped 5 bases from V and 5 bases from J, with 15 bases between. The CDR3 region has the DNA TGTGCCAGCAGTTTAGGTCCCCTCGGGACCGGGGAGCTGTTTTTT. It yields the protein CASSLGPLGTGELFF.

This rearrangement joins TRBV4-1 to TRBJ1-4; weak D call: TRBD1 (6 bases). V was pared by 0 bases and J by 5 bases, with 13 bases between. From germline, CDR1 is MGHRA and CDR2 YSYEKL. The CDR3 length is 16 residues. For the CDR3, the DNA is TGCGCCAGCAGCCAAGATGGACAGCTAAGAAATGAAAAACTGTTTTTT. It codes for CASSQDGQLRNEKLFF.

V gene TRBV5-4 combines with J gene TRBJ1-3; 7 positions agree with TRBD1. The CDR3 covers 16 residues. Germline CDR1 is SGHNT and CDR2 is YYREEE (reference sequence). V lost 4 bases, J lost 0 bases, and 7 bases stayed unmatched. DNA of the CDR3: TGTGCCAGCAGCCTCGATTCAGGGGGCTCTGGAAACACCATATATTTT. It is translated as CASSLDSGGSGNTIYF.

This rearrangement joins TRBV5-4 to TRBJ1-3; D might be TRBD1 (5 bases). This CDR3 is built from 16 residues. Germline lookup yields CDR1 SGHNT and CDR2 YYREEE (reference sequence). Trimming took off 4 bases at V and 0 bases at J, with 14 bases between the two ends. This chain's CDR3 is CASSQEGPRSGNTIYF. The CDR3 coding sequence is TGTGCCAGCAGCCAGGAGGGGCCCCGCTCTGGAAACACCATATATTTT.

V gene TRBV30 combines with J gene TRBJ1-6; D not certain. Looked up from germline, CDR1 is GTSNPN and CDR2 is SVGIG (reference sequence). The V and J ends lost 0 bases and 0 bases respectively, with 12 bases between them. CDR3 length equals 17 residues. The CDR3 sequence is CAWSVPLGISYNSPLHF. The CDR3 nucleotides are TGTGCCTGGAGTGTCCCTCTGGGCATCTCCTATAATTCACCCCTCCACTTT.

The CDR3 spells CAWGAGTGTTEAFF. CDR3 in DNA: TGTGCCTGGGGCGCCGGGACAGGGACCACTGAAGCTTTCTTT. The chain is built from TRBV30 and TRBJ1-1, with 9 bases that match TRBD1. Trimming removed 5 bases from V and 4 bases from J; junction bases left unmatched: 8. Germline CDR1 is GTSNPN and CDR2 is SVGIG (reference sequence). The CDR3 has 14 residues.

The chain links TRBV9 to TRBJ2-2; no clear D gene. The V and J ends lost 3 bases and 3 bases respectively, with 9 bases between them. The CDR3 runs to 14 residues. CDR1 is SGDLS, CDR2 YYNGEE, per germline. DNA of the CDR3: TGTGCCAGCAGCGGTATCGTCGACACCGGGGAGCTGTTTTTT. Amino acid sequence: CASSGIVDTGELFF.

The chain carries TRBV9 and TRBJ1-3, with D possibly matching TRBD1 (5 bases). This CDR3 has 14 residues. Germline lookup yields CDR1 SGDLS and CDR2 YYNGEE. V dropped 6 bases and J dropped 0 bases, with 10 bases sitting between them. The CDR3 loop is CASTGLRSGNTIYF. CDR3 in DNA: TGTGCCAGCACGGGACTCCGCTCTGGAAACACCATATATTTT.

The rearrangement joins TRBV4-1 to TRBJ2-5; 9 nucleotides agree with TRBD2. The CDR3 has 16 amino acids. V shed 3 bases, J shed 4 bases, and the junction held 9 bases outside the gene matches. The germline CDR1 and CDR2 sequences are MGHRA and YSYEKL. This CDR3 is CASSQRTSARLETQYF. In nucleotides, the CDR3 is TGCGCCAGCAGCCAGCGGACTAGCGCCCGACTAGAGACCCAGTACTTC.

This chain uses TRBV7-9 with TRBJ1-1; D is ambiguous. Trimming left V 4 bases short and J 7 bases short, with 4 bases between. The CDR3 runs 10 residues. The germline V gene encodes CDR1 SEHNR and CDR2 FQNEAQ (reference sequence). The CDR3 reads CASSYFEAFF. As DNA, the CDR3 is TGTGCCAGCAGCTACTTTGAAGCTTTCTTT.

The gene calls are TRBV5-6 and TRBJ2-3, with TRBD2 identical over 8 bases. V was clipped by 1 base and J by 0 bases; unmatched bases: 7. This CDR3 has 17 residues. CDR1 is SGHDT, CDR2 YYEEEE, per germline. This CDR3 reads CASSLYRTSKSTDTQYF. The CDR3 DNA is TGTGCCAGCAGCTTGTACAGGACTAGCAAGAGCACAGATACGCAGTATTTT.

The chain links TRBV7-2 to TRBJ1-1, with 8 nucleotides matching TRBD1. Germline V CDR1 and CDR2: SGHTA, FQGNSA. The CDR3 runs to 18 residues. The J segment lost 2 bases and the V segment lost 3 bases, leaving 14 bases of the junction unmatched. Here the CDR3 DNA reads TGTGCCAGCAGCTTTAGTCCCCCCGCGACAGGGGTTAACACTGAAGCTTTCTTT. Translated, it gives CASSFSPPATGVNTEAFF.

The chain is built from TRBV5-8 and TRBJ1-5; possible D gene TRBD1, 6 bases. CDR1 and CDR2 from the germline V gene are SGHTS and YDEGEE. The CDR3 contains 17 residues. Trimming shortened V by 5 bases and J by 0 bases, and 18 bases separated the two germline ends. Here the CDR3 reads CASRTRTGIISNQPQHF. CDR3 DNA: TGTGCCAGCAGGACTCGCACAGGGATAATTAGCAATCAGCCCCAGCATTTT.

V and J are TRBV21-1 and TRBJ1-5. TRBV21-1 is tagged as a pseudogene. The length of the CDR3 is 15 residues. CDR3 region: CASSKGDGENQPQHF. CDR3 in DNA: TGTGCCAGCAGCAAGGGGGACGGCGAAAATCAGCCCCAGCATTTT.

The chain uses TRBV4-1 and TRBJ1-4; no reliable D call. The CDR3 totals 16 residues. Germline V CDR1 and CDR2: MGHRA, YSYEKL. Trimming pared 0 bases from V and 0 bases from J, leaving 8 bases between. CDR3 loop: CASSQDQAATNEKLFF. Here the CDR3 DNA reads TGCGCCAGCAGCCAAGATCAAGCCGCAACTAATGAAAAACTGTTTTTT.

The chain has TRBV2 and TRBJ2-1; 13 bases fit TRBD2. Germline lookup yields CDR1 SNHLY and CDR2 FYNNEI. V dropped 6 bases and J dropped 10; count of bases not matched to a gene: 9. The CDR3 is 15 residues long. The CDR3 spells CASRPTSGGAYEQFF. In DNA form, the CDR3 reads TGTGCCAGCAGGCCAACTAGCGGGGGGGCCTACGAGCAGTTCTTC.

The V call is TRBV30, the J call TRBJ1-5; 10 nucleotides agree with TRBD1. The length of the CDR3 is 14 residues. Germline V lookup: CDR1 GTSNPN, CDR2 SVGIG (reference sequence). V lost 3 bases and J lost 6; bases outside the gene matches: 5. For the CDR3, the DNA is TGTGCCTGGAGGGACAGGGGGACGTCTCAGCCCCAGCATTTT. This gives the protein CAWRDRGTSQPQHF. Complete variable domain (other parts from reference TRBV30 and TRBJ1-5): SQTIHQWPATLVQPVGSPLSLECTVEGTSNPNLYWYRQAAGRGLQLLFYSVGIGQISSEVPQNLSASRPQDRQFILSSKKLLLSDSGFYLCAWRDRGTSQPQHFGDGTRLSIL.

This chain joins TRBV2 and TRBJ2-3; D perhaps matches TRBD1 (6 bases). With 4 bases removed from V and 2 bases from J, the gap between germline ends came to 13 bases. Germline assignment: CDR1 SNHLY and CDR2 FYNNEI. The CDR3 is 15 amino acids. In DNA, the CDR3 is TGTGCCAGCAGTGCGGCAGGGGCCGACACAGATACGCAGTATTTT. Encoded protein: CASSAAGADTDTQYF.

In nucleotides, the CDR3 is TGCGCCAGCAGCTTGGCTTTCGGGATCTACACTGAAGCTTTCTTT. Translation: CASSLAFGIYTEAFF. The chain carries TRBV5-1 and TRBJ1-1; no definite D call. From germline, CDR1 is SGHRS and CDR2 YFSETQ. V lost 0 bases, J lost 3 bases, and 12 bases lay in between. CDR3 length: 15 amino acids.

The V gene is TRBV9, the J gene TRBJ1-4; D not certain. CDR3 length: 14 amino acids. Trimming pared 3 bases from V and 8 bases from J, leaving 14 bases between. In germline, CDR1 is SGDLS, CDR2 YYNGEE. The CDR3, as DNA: TGTGCCAGCAGCGCCTCCACATTTAACGAAAAACTGTTTTTT. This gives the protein CASSASTFNEKLFF.

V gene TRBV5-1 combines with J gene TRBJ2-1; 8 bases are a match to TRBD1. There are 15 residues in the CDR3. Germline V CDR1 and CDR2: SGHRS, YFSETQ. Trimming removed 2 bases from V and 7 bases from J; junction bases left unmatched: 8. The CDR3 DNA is TGCGCCAGCAGCTTCGGCGGACAGGGAAGGAATGAGCAGTTCTTC. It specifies CASSFGGQGRNEQFF.